The 23 T cell receptor beta chains below were found in one sample sequenced in a study of T cells in women clearing cervical HPV infection. The protocol was immunoSEQ multiplex PCR, while the TCRdb copy is restricted to in-frame clones and leaves out a portion. The table for this sample gives about 26,000 clones. Sequenced sample: blood buffy coat. The source is a woman between 18 and 70 years old with a cervical HPV16 infection that either progressed to CIN3+ or cleared (not recorded which).

On this clone: The CDR3 end falls 3 residues outside the read, so it is completed with the germline J gene. The rearrangement uses TRBV28 and TRBJ2-7, with D hard to call. Trimming took 3 bases from V and 6 from J, leaving 6 bases between them. The CDR3 spans 11 residues. The germline V gene encodes CDR1 MDHEN and CDR2 SYDVKM. CDR3 DNA, as far as it was read: TGTGCCAGCAGTTTGAGAGCCGAG. Translation gives CASSLRAE. The whole CDR3 sequence is CASSLRAEQYF.

Note on this clone: The read falls 3 residues short of the CDR3 end, and the missing part is taken from the germline J gene. The V call is TRBV6-2 or TRBV6-3, the J call TRBJ1-5; perhaps TRBD1 as D (5 bases). CDR3 length equals 16 residues. V was cut by 2 bases and J by 3 bases, with 14 bases left in between. Germline V gene lookup returns CDR1 MNHEY and CDR2 SVGEGT. The sequenced part of the CDR3 DNA is TGTGCCAGCAGTTACCAAACGGGACTGCCCAATCAGCCC. Translated, it gives CASSYQTGLPNQP. The whole CDR3 sequence reads CASSYQTGLPNQPQHF.

Regarding this clone: The read is 3 residues too short to cover the CDR3 end, so that end is filled in from the germline J gene. The J gene is TRBJ2-5, the V gene TRBV5-5, with 7 bases that match TRBD2. The length of the CDR3 is 14 residues. After removal of 3 bases from V and 2 bases from J, the junction contained 4 bases not matched to a gene. Germline V gene sequence: CDR1 SGHKS, CDR2 YYEKEE (reference sequence). The CDR3 protein is CASSWGLLQETQYF. The CDR3 DNA, read in part, is TGTGCCAGCAGCTGGGGACTATTACAAGAGACC.

Details on this clone: The CDR3 is cut off 3 residues early in the read; its end comes from the germline J gene. The rearrangement uses TRBV7-6 and TRBJ2-4; D call uncertain. The CDR3 length is 14 residues. Per the germline V gene, CDR1 is SGHVS and CDR2 is FNYEAQ. The sequenced part of the CDR3 DNA is TGTGCCAGCAGCCCCGAGGTGGAAGGGTATGGT. The encoded protein is CASSPEVEGYG. The whole CDR3 reads CASSPEVEGYGQYF.

To note about this clone: The CDR3 end is not reached by the read, which stops 3 residues before it; the germline J gene fills it in. V usage is TRBV7-3 and J usage is TRBJ2-1, with a weak D call TRBD1 (5 bases). The germline CDR1 and CDR2 sequences are SGHTA and FQGTGA. The CDR3 covers 14 residues. V lost 2 bases and J 5 bases, leaving 10 bases between the germline ends. Partial CDR3 DNA: TGTGCCAGCAGCTTAGAATCAGGGAACAATGAG. Translating gives CASSLESGNNE. The entire CDR3 is CASSLESGNNEQFF.

CDR3 bases read: TGTGCCAGCAGCTTGGTTAACAGGCAGGAGACC. The encoded protein is CASSLVNRQET. The whole CDR3 region reads CASSLVNRQETQYF. The J gene is TRBJ2-5, the V gene TRBV5-5; D might be TRBD1 (5 bases). The CDR3 is cut off 3 residues early in the read; its end comes from the germline J gene. In germline, CDR1 is SGHKS, CDR2 YYEKEE (reference sequence). The germline V and J ends were trimmed by 0 bases and 5 bases, with 11 bases remaining between them. The CDR3 consists of 14 residues.

The CDR3 bases that were read are TGTGCCAGTAGTACAGGGGGCTACACTGAA. This gives the protein CASSTGGYTE. The whole CDR3 is CASSTGGYTEAFF. The chain has TRBV19 and TRBJ1-1; TRBD1 aligns across 8 bases. Coverage ceases 3 residues before the CDR3 finishes, and the germline J gene fills in the end. The CDR3 is made up of 13 amino acids. Germline-derived CDR1 and CDR2 are LNHDA and SQIVND (reference sequence). The V gene end was trimmed by 4 bases and the J gene end by 3 bases; junction bases not matched to a gene: 1.

The CDR3 loop is CASIVSRGQGRTDTQYF. The part of the CDR3 DNA that was read is TGTGCCAGCATCGTATCGCGTGGGCAGGGAAGGACAGATACG. The genes are TRBV2 and TRBJ2-3; D is perhaps TRBD1 (5 bases). Read coverage stops 3 residues before the CDR3 terminus; the germline J gene supplies the remainder. Germline V gene data show CDR1 as SNHLY and CDR2 as FYNNEI. V lost 7 bases, J lost 3 bases, and 23 bases lay in between. The CDR3 is 17 amino acids.

Concerning this clone itself: The junction departs from the called germline gene at one end, perhaps through a read error. The read ends 3 residues before the CDR3 terminus; that terminus is restored from the germline J gene. The gene calls are TRBV4-2 and TRBJ1-5; 7 bases line up with TRBD1. This CDR3 comprises 15 residues. Germline V gene sequence: CDR1 LGHNA, CDR2 YNFKEQ. The part of the CDR3 DNA that was read is TGCGCCAGCAGCCAAGATAGGAGGGGGCAGCAGCCC. Its protein is CASSQDRRGQQP. The entire CDR3 protein reads CASSQDRRGQQPQHF.

As regards this clone: Its ends do not fully match the called genes, so a read error is possible. The DNA ends 3 residues before the CDR3 does, and the rest of the CDR3 is filled in from the germline J gene. The J gene is TRBJ2-4, the V gene TRBV20-1; D gene unclear. The CDR3 spans 14 residues. Per the germline V gene, CDR1 is DFQATT and CDR2 is SNEGSKA (reference sequence). CDR3 sequence: CSAGDPESKNIQYF. The part of the CDR3 DNA that was read is TGCAGTGCTGGAGATCCAGAATCCAAAAACATT.

A remark on this clone: The DNA ends 3 residues before the CDR3 does, and the rest of the CDR3 is filled in from the germline J gene. The chain couples TRBV10-3 to TRBJ2-5, with TRBD2 matching 7 bases. Per the germline V gene, CDR1 is ENHRY and CDR2 is SYGVKD. With 8 bases clipped from V and 0 bases from J, the junction kept 15 bases outside the gene matches. The CDR3 runs 17 residues. The CDR3 bases that were read are TGTGCCATCCGCCGGGGGAGTAGCGGGCCCAACCAAGAGACC. It encodes CAIRRGSSGPNQET. The complete CDR3 protein is CAIRRGSSGPNQETQYF.

Concerning this clone itself: Read data end 3 residues before the CDR3 end; the end is taken from the germline J gene. The gene calls are TRBV5-1 and TRBJ2-6; no definite D call. Germline CDR1 reads SGHRS; CDR2 reads YFSETQ. This CDR3 spans 16 amino acids. The germline V and J ends were trimmed by 4 bases and 4 bases, with 15 bases remaining between them. The covered CDR3 bases are TGCGCCAGCAGCGAAATCCCGAGGTCCGGGGCCAACGTC. Protein: CASSEIPRSGANV. The complete CDR3 sequence is CASSEIPRSGANVLTF. Complete variable domain (other parts from reference TRBV5-1 and TRBJ2-6): KAGVTQTPRYLIKTRGQQVTLSCSPISGHRSVSWYQQTPGQGLQFLFEYFSETQRNKGNFPGRFSGRQFSNSRSEMNVSTLELGDSALYLCASSEIPRSGANVLTFGAGSRLTVL.

Concerning this clone itself: The CDR3 end lies 3 residues beyond the end of the read and is filled in from the germline J gene. The chain is built from TRBV10-1 and TRBJ2-7, with D perhaps assigned TRBD1 or TRBD2 (6 bases each). The CDR3 is 19 amino acids. Between the trimmed V and J ends, which lost 3 bases and 2 bases, there was a span of 26 bases. Per the germline V gene, CDR1 is WNHNN and CDR2 is SYGVQD (reference sequence). CDR3 bases read: TGCGCCAGCAGTGAATACCCGCACAGGGTGGGGAGGACTCCCTACGAG. Protein product: CASSEYPHRVGRTPYE. The complete CDR3 sequence is CASSEYPHRVGRTPYEQYF.

Details on this clone: The missing CDR3 end, 3 residues past where the read stops, is filled in from the germline J gene. The genes are TRBV20-1 and TRBJ2-3, with 9 bases lining up with TRBD1. With V trimmed by 5 bases and J by 6 bases, 6 bases remained unmatched. The germline V gene has CDR1 DFQATT and CDR2 SNEGSKA (reference sequence). The CDR3 consists of 13 residues. The CDR3: CSAPGQGMDTQYF. The CDR3 DNA, read in part, is TGCAGTGCTCCAGGACAGGGGATGGATACG.

About this clone: An end of the junction differs from the germline gene, which may be a read error. Sequencing ends 3 residues short of the CDR3 end; the germline J gene provides the rest. Other DNA sequences from this sample encode an identical CDR3 as well. The chain couples TRBV7-2 to TRBJ1-3, with D perhaps matching TRBD1 (6 bases). The CDR3 totals 15 residues. Germline CDR1 and CDR2: SGHTA and FQGNSA. The sequenced CDR3 bases are TGTGCCAGCAGCTTATCGGCACAGGGACAAAACACA. This translates into CASSLSAQGQNT. The whole CDR3 sequence is CASSLSAQGQNTIYF.

With respect to this clone: The missing CDR3 end, 3 residues past where the read stops, is filled in from the germline J gene. The chain recombines TRBV5-5 with TRBJ2-3; 10 bases align to TRBD1. Looked up from germline, CDR1 is SGHKS and CDR2 is YYEKEE (reference sequence). The junction had 5 bases not matched to a gene; V was cut back by 5 bases and J by 5 bases. The CDR3 has 14 amino acids. CDR3 bases read: TGTGCCAGCAGGCGACAGGGGGCCCTAGATACG. Translating it yields CASRRQGALDT. The complete CDR3 reads CASRRQGALDTQYF.

The CDR3 protein is CASSFRVGGTEAFF. CDR3 bases read: TGTGCCAGCAGCTTCAGGGTGGGAGGAACTGAA. The chain employs TRBV11-2 and TRBJ1-1; TRBD1 might be the D (5 bases). The read finishes 3 residues shy of the CDR3 end, and the germline J gene is used to complete it. Germline V gene lookup returns CDR1 SGHAT and CDR2 FQNNGV. The CDR3 extends over 14 amino acids. Trimming cost V 3 bases and J 5 bases, with 13 bases left between them. Full variable domain (remainder filled in from reference TRBV11-2 and TRBJ1-1): EAGVAQSPRYKIIEKRQSVAFWCNPISGHATLYWYQQILGQGPKLLIQFQNNGVVDDSQLPKDRFSAERLKGVDSTLKIQPAKLEDSAVYLCASSFRVGGTEAFFGQGTRLTVV.

Regarding this clone: Sequencing ends 3 residues short of the CDR3 end; the germline J gene provides the rest. V is TRBV6-1 and J is TRBJ1-5; D gene ambiguous. The CDR3 has 15 amino acids. The germline V gene encodes CDR1 MNHNS and CDR2 SASEGT. V was shortened by 4 bases and J by 4 bases, with 14 bases between the two germline ends. The DNA read from the CDR3 is TGTGCCAGCAGTGTTCAGTCAGCAGGAAATCAGCCC. Encoded protein: CASSVQSAGNQP. The whole CDR3 is CASSVQSAGNQPQHF.

As for this clone: The read terminates 3 residues ahead of where the CDR3 ends, so the germline J gene completes it. The chain couples TRBV5-6 to TRBJ2-2; TRBD1 aligns across 7 bases. This CDR3 has 15 residues. In germline, CDR1 is SGHDT, CDR2 YYEEEE. The sequenced part of the CDR3 DNA is TGTGCCAGCAGCGCATGGGGGACAGTACCTGAAAAG. It is translated as CASSAWGTVPEK. The full-length CDR3 reads as CASSAWGTVPEKLFF.

Remarks on this clone: The missing CDR3 end, 3 residues past where the read stops, is filled in from the germline J gene. The chain is built from TRBV12-3 or TRBV12-4 and TRBJ2-3; 8 positions agree with TRBD1. V lost 4 bases and J lost 8; bases outside the gene matches: 2. The CDR3 extends over 12 amino acids. CDR3 DNA (partial): TGTGCCAGCAGTTCCACAGGGGGTACG. This sequence encodes CASSSTGGT. The full CDR3 sequence reads CASSSTGGTQYF.

The covered CDR3 bases are TGCAGTGCTAGATTCGGGGTGGGCTATGGC. This translates into CSARFGVGYG. The CDR3 as a whole reads CSARFGVGYGYTF. This chain joins TRBV20-1 and TRBJ1-2; no firm D call. The read gets to within 3 residues of the CDR3 end, and the germline J gene fills in the rest. Germline V gives CDR1 DFQATT, CDR2 SNEGSKA (reference sequence). Trimming stripped 2 bases from V and 4 bases from J, with 11 bases between. The CDR3 sequence is 13 residues long.

As regards this clone: The sequenced fragment ends 3 residues before the CDR3 boundary, so the rest is inferred from the germline J gene. The chain has TRBV7-7 and TRBJ1-6; D is possibly TRBD1 (5 bases). With 3 bases removed from V and 6 bases from J, the gap between germline ends came to 6 bases. The germline V gene encodes CDR1 SSHAT and CDR2 FNYEAQ (reference sequence). This CDR3 is built from 13 residues. The CDR3 is CASSLTANSPLHF. CDR3 bases read: TGTGCCAGCAGCTTGACAGCTAATTCACCC.

Remarks on this clone: The DNA ends 3 residues before the CDR3 does, and the rest of the CDR3 is filled in from the germline J gene. The chain has TRBV20-1 and TRBJ2-5; D remains unclear. V was pared by 3 bases and J by 5 bases, with 4 bases between. This CDR3 region has 10 residues. Germline loops: CDR1 DFQATT, CDR2 SNEGSKA (reference sequence). The CDR3 here is CSASGETQYF. The sequenced part of the CDR3 DNA is TGCAGTGCTAGCGGGGAGACC.